A single sample is the source of the 22 T cell receptor beta chains below, sequenced in a study of spatial heterogeneity in lung cancer. TCRdb reprocessed the 5' RACE reads with MiXCR, giving one entry per CDR3 protein. The sample has 7,000 to 8,000 distinct CDR3 sequences, 6.5% to 8.5% seen once. Time point in this sample: sample taken at primary tumor resection. The sample in question was PBMCs, obtained at surgery. The origin of the receptors is a male donor with early-stage non-small cell lung cancer.

In its sample, this clonotype ranks as large. V is TRBV28 and J is TRBJ1-1, with D unclear. V lost 3 bases, J lost 0 bases, and 8 bases lay in between. CDR1 and CDR2 from the germline V gene are MDHEN and SYDVKM. This CDR3 has 14 residues. The CDR3 sequence: CASSFLDMNTEAFF. In nucleotides, the CDR3 is TGTGCCAGCAGTTTCTTAGATATGAACACTGAAGCTTTCTTT. The full variable domain, rest sourced from reference TRBV28 and TRBJ1-1, is DVKVTQSSRYLVKRTGEKVFLECVQDMDHENMFWYRQDPGLGLRLIYFSYDVKMKEKGDIPEGYSVSREKKERFSLILESASTNQTSMYLCASSFLDMNTEAFFGQGTRLTVV.

This clonotype appeared many times. The chain joins TRBV27 to TRBJ2-1, with D maybe TRBD2 (5 bases). The CDR3 length is 16 residues. Germline loops: CDR1 MNHEY, CDR2 SMNVEV (reference sequence). Trimming pared 3 bases from V and 3 bases from J, leaving 15 bases between. CDR3 DNA: TGTGCCAGCAGTTTCCCGGAAAGGCGGGTCTACAATGAGCAGTTCTTC. The encoded protein is CASSFPERRVYNEQFF.

The CDR3 here is CASSGTMNTEAFF. The CDR3 DNA sequence: TGTGCCAGCAGCGGGACAATGAACACTGAAGCTTTCTTT. This chain uses TRBV6-1 with TRBJ1-1, with D maybe TRBD1 (6 bases). Germline V lookup: CDR1 MNHNS, CDR2 SASEGT. Trimming removed 6 bases from V and 0 bases from J, with 8 bases in between. The CDR3 loop spans 13 amino acids.

The chain uses TRBV7-2 and TRBJ2-2, with D perhaps matching TRBD2 (5 bases). V gave up 2 bases and J gave up 3 bases, with 10 bases separating them. The CDR3 loop spans 15 amino acids. The germline V gene encodes CDR1 SGHTA and CDR2 FQGNSA. CDR3 residues: CASSLKGADTGELFF. CDR3 sequence (DNA): TGTGCCAGCAGCTTAAAGGGAGCCGACACCGGGGAGCTGTTTTTT.

This clonotype was counted ten times or more. The chain recombines TRBV25-1 with TRBJ2-1; 13 bases agree with TRBD2. The CDR3 consists of 15 residues. Germline loops: CDR1 MGHDK, CDR2 SYGVNS. V shed 4 bases, J shed 8 bases, and the junction held 5 bases outside the gene matches. CDR3 bases: TGTGCCAGCAGTGGACTAGCGGGAGGTTTCCATGAGCAGTTCTTC. Amino acids: CASSGLAGGFHEQFF.

The chain combines TRBV27 with TRBJ2-1, with D uncertain. The CDR3 sequence is 13 residues long. CDR1 is MNHEY, CDR2 SMNVEV, per germline (reference sequence). V lost 6 bases and J lost 3, with 9 bases in between. The CDR3 sequence: CASRDYSYNEQFF. CDR3 nucleotides: TGTGCCAGCAGGGATTACAGCTACAATGAGCAGTTCTTC.

At least ten counts were recorded for this clonotype. The chain is built from TRBV3-1 and TRBJ2-6; 7 nucleotides line up with TRBD1. With 4 bases clipped from V and 4 bases from J, the junction kept 4 bases outside the gene matches. Germline CDR1 reads LGHDT; CDR2 reads YNNKEL (reference sequence). This CDR3 is 15 amino acids long. CDR3 region: CASSPRGFGANVLTF. The CDR3 DNA reads as TGTGCCAGCAGCCCCAGGGGGTTCGGGGCCAACGTCCTGACTTTC.

At least ten counts were recorded for this clonotype. CDR3 nucleotides: TGTGCCAGCAAAGGCGGGAGCGAAGAGACCCAGTACTTC. This gives the protein CASKGGSEETQYF. The chain has TRBV6-2 or TRBV6-3 and TRBJ2-5, with 7 bases lining up with TRBD2. The trim removed 7 bases at V and 3 bases at J, leaving 5 bases unmatched. Germline assignment: CDR1 MNHEY and CDR2 SVGEGT. The CDR3 runs 13 residues.

This clonotype was detected a few times. The V and J genes are TRBV19 and TRBJ2-5; D not resolved. Looked up from germline, CDR1 is LNHDA and CDR2 is SQIVND (reference sequence). Trimming shortened V by 2 bases and J by 1 base, and 8 bases separated the two germline ends. This CDR3 contains 14 residues. The DNA of the CDR3 is TGTGCCAGTAGTATACGCTCTATCCAAGAGACCCAGTACTTC. Residues: CASSIRSIQETQYF.

In its sample, this clonotype was seen many times. The CDR3 DNA follows: TGCAGTGCTGGTATAGAGGAGCTTAATTCACCCCTCCACTTT. Protein product: CSAGIEELNSPLHF. The chain couples TRBV20-1 to TRBJ1-6; D unresolved. Germline V gene data show CDR1 as DFQATT and CDR2 as SNEGSKA (reference sequence). The CDR3 runs to 14 residues. V shed 5 bases and J shed 6 bases, with 14 bases lying between them.

A few counts support this clonotype. The rearrangement joins TRBV27 to TRBJ2-7; D may be TRBD1 or TRBD2 (5 bases each). V was pared by 6 bases and J by 3 bases, with 9 bases between. The CDR3 has 12 amino acids. From germline, CDR1 is MNHEY and CDR2 SMNVEV (reference sequence). The CDR3 nucleotides read TGTGCCAGCAGAGAGAGGGGCTACGAGCAGTACTTC. It codes for CASRERGYEQYF.

V usage is TRBV12-3 or TRBV12-4 and J usage is TRBJ2-4, with D uncertain. The V end was cut by 3 bases, the J end by 0 bases, with 6 bases between. This CDR3 is built from 14 residues. In DNA, the CDR3 is TGTGCCAGCAGTTTTCCACTAGCCAAAAACATTCAGTACTTC. Its protein product is CASSFPLAKNIQYF.

This clonotype was counted many times. The J gene is TRBJ2-7, the V gene TRBV4-2, with D unresolved. Trimming left V 4 bases short and J 0 bases short, with 4 bases between. Germline V gene lookup returns CDR1 LGHNA and CDR2 YNFKEQ. This CDR3 contains 12 residues. CDR3 DNA sequence: TGTGCCAGCAGCCTGACCTCCTACGAGCAGTACTTC. Encoded protein: CASSLTSYEQYF.

This clonotype was seen at least ten times. The rearrangement links TRBV30 to TRBJ1-1; the D is unclear. Trimming pared 1 base from V and 0 bases from J, leaving 6 bases between. The CDR3 consists of 13 residues. Germline lookup yields CDR1 GTSNPN and CDR2 SVGIG (reference sequence). The chain's CDR3 is CAWSATLNTEAFF. CDR3 nucleotides: TGTGCCTGGAGTGCCACCTTGAACACTGAAGCTTTCTTT.

This chain connects TRBV2 to TRBJ1-1; D unclear. The CDR3 contains 12 residues. Trimming removed 8 bases from V and 1 base from J, with 8 bases in between. Germline V gene sequence: CDR1 SNHLY, CDR2 FYNNEI. This CDR3 reads CASCQENTEAFF. As DNA, the CDR3 is TGTGCCAGCTGTCAAGAGAACACTGAAGCTTTCTTT.

This clonotype showed up many times. The gene calls are TRBV20-1 and TRBJ2-2; D uncertain. V lost 1 base and J lost 5, with 11 bases in between. Germline values: CDR1 DFQATT, CDR2 SNEGSKA (reference sequence). The CDR3 runs to 14 residues. CDR3 amino acids: CSARVTRETGELFF. Here the CDR3 DNA reads TGCAGTGCTAGAGTAACCAGAGAAACCGGGGAGCTGTTTTTT.

This clonotype was recorded at least ten times. The chain uses TRBV7-2 and TRBJ2-3, with no clear D. The V gene's germline CDR1 is SGHTA and CDR2 FQGNSA. CDR3 size: 15 residues. Trimming took off 2 bases at V and 5 bases at J, with 14 bases between the two ends. This chain's CDR3 is CASSLPKGQLDTQYF. The CDR3 DNA is TGTGCCAGCAGCTTACCTAAGGGTCAATTAGATACGCAGTATTTT. The full variable domain, rest sourced from reference TRBV7-2 and TRBJ2-3, is GAGVSQSPSNKVTEKGKDVELRCDPISGHTALYWYRQSLGQGLEFLIYFQGNSAPDKSGLPSDRFSAERTGGSVSTLTIQRTQQEDSAVYLCASSLPKGQLDTQYFGPGTRLTVL.

The sample holds many counts of this clonotype. This rearrangement joins TRBV28 to TRBJ1-5; D perhaps matches TRBD1 (6 bases). This CDR3 spans 16 amino acids. V was cut by 3 bases and J by 0 bases, with 12 bases left in between. Germline-derived CDR1 and CDR2 are MDHEN and SYDVKM. The CDR3, as DNA: TGTGCCAGCAGTTTGGGGACAAGATATAGCAATCAGCCCCAGCATTTT. Protein sequence: CASSLGTRYSNQPQHF.

This clonotype was seen at least ten times. The chain combines TRBV29-1 with TRBJ2-5; D could derive from TRBD1 or TRBD2 (7 bases each). The V gene lost 0 bases and the J gene lost 4 bases, with 18 bases spanning the gap. This CDR3 contains 16 residues. CDR1 and CDR2 (germline): SQVTM, ANQGSEA. The CDR3 region has the DNA TGCAGCGTTGAAGATGGCGAGGGGAGGGGGCCAGAGACCCAGTACTTC. Residues: CSVEDGEGRGPETQYF.

In its sample, this clonotype was seen many times. In DNA, the CDR3 is TGTGCCAGCGTCCCTGGGGGACCGACAGGTTATCAGCCCCAGCATTTT. Translated: CASVPGGPTGYQPQHF. The chain couples TRBV28 to TRBJ1-5; TRBD1 might be the D (6 bases). This CDR3 spans 16 amino acids. Germline V gives CDR1 MDHEN, CDR2 SYDVKM. V was pared by 8 bases and J by 5 bases, with 22 bases between.

This clonotype was counted ten times or more. The DNA of the CDR3 is TGTGCCAGCAGATCTGGGGGGTATAATTCACCCCTCCACTTT. Protein sequence: CASRSGGYNSPLHF. The rearrangement links TRBV27 to TRBJ1-6, with D possibly being TRBD1 (5 bases). V gave up 6 bases and J gave up 4 bases, with 10 bases separating them. Germline CDR1 is MNHEY and CDR2 is SMNVEV (reference sequence). CDR3 size: 14 residues.

In this sample, this clonotype turned up many times. The gene calls are TRBV20-1 and TRBJ1-2, with 7 bases fitting TRBD1. The germline V gene encodes CDR1 DFQATT and CDR2 SNEGSKA (reference sequence). V shed 6 bases, J shed 1 base, and the junction held 5 bases outside the gene matches. This CDR3 spans 13 amino acids. The CDR3 loop reads CSANRGDNYGYTF. The CDR3 coding sequence is TGCAGTGCCAACAGGGGTGATAACTATGGCTACACCTTC.